This passage covers 17 T cell receptor beta chains from one sample sequenced in a study of somatic mutations in cytotoxic T cells in rheumatoid arthritis. The method was immunoSEQ multiplex PCR; TCRdb's version includes in-frame clones alone and lacks a portion of them. The sample includes some 11,000 clones, roughly 85% seen only once; the top ten take approximately 33%. Sequencing was carried out using CD8+ T cells sorted from blood. The receptors come from an adult with rheumatoid arthritis.

This chain joins TRBV9 and TRBJ2-3; D is perhaps TRBD1 (6 bases). Trimming removed 0 bases from V and 3 bases from J, with 20 bases in between. The CDR3 runs to 18 residues. Germline-derived CDR1 and CDR2 are SGDLS and YYNGEE. DNA for the CDR3: TGTGCCAGCAGCGTAGCTGGACAGCCTTGGTACTCGACAGATACGCAGTATTTT. It specifies CASSVAGQPWYSTDTQYF.

The genes are TRBV6-5 and TRBJ2-7; D is undetermined. V dropped 3 bases and J dropped 3 bases, with 12 bases sitting between them. This CDR3 is 14 amino acids long. Germline assignment: CDR1 MNHEY and CDR2 SVGAGI. The CDR3: CASSYQPGYYEQYF. The CDR3 DNA follows: TGTGCCAGCAGTTATCAGCCAGGCTACTACGAGCAGTACTTC.

The chain recombines TRBV7-8 with TRBJ1-1; D unclear. This CDR3 is 11 amino acids long. The V and J ends lost 1 base and 11 bases respectively, with 8 bases between them. Germline CDR1 reads SGHVS; CDR2 reads FQNEAQ. The CDR3, as DNA: TGTGCCAGCAGCTTAGGGCGGGCGGCTTTCTTT. This gives the protein CASSLGRAAFF.

This CDR3 reads CASSYQGKSEQYF. CDR3 nucleotides: TGTGCCAGTAGTTATCAGGGGAAGAGCGAGCAGTACTTC. V is TRBV19 and J is TRBJ2-7, with D maybe TRBD1 (6 bases). V dropped 5 bases and J dropped 6 bases, with 14 bases sitting between them. There are 13 residues in the CDR3. Germline V gives CDR1 LNHDA, CDR2 SQIVND (reference sequence).

The V and J genes are TRBV4-3 and TRBJ2-5, with D possibly called TRBD1 or TRBD2 (5 bases each). The CDR3 is made up of 14 amino acids. In germline, CDR1 is LGHNA, CDR2 YSLEER. V was clipped by 3 bases and J by 5 bases, with 13 bases between them. The CDR3 here is CASSQMGESETQYF. The CDR3 DNA reads TGCGCCAGCAGCCAGATGGGGGAATCGGAGACCCAGTACTTC.

The CDR3 protein is CASSAQGVQPQHF. CDR3 sequence (DNA): TGTGCCAGCAGCGCCCAGGGAGTTCAGCCCCAGCATTTT. The chain carries TRBV9 and TRBJ1-5, with a possible D match to TRBD1 (5 bases). V was clipped by 3 bases and J by 6 bases, with 10 bases between them. The CDR3 totals 13 residues. Germline CDR1 reads SGDLS; CDR2 reads YYNGEE.

This clone has only a few counts. The chain has TRBV28 and TRBJ1-1; D uncertain. The CDR3 extends over 13 amino acids. Germline values: CDR1 MDHEN, CDR2 SYDVKM. Trimming took 5 bases from V and 1 from J, leaving 8 bases between them. CDR3 DNA: TGTGCCAGCAGTCTCCCCTGGAACACTGAAGCTTTCTTT. Its translation is CASSLPWNTEAFF.

The genes are TRBV6-5 and TRBJ2-7; D gene ambiguous. The V and J ends lost 1 base and 4 bases respectively, with 8 bases between them. Germline loops: CDR1 MNHEY, CDR2 SVGAGI. The CDR3 contains 13 residues. The DNA for the CDR3 is TGTGCCAGCAGTTACTTAATGGGATACGAGCAGTACTTC. It codes for CASSYLMGYEQYF.

The chain links TRBV15 to TRBJ2-5; 8 nucleotides match TRBD2. In germline, CDR1 is LNHNV, CDR2 YYDKDF (reference sequence). J was trimmed by 7 bases and V by 4 bases; bases with no gene match: 8. This CDR3 contains 14 residues. The CDR3 DNA sequence: TGTGCCACCAGCAATCAGCGGGAGACGGGGACCCAGTACTTC. The encoded protein is CATSNQRETGTQYF.

This chain links TRBV2 with TRBJ2-1; the D gene is possibly TRBD2 (5 bases). Germline V gene sequence: CDR1 SNHLY, CDR2 FYNNEI. The ends were cut back, 2 bases at V and 4 bases at J, with 9 bases in the middle. The CDR3 consists of 14 residues. CDR3 amino acids: CASSERAAYNEQFF. CDR3 in DNA: TGTGCCAGCAGTGAAAGAGCGGCTTACAATGAGCAGTTCTTC.

The V and J genes are TRBV7-9 and TRBJ2-1; the D is unclear. The CDR3 runs to 12 residues. V lost 0 bases and J lost 5, with 2 bases in between. Germline V CDR1 and CDR2: SEHNR, FQNEAQ (reference sequence). In DNA form, the CDR3 reads TGTGCCAGCAGCTTAGCTCACAATGAGCAGTTCTTC. Its translation: CASSLAHNEQFF.

V is TRBV6-5 and J is TRBJ1-2; D possibly corresponds to TRBD1 (5 bases). Between the trimmed V and J ends, which lost 7 bases and 6 bases, there was a span of 18 bases. The germline CDR1 and CDR2 sequences are MNHEY and SVGAGI. The CDR3 loop spans 14 amino acids. The CDR3 DNA is TGTGCCAGCACTATTATGGGGGGTTTGGATGGCTACACCTTC. It encodes CASTIMGGLDGYTF.

This chain uses TRBV7-9 with TRBJ1-6; 8 nucleotides match TRBD1. V dropped 6 bases and J dropped 7; count of bases not matched to a gene: 5. Germline CDR1 and CDR2: SEHNR and FQNEAQ (reference sequence). This CDR3 has 14 amino acids. The chain's CDR3 is CASRRTGQNSPLHF. In nucleotides, the CDR3 is TGTGCCAGCAGGCGGACAGGGCAGAATTCACCCCTCCACTTT.

V usage is TRBV6-6 and J usage is TRBJ2-7; the D gene is possibly TRBD2 (6 bases). The germline V and J ends were trimmed by 7 bases and 3 bases, with 16 bases remaining between them. This CDR3 comprises 14 residues. CDR1 is MNHNY and CDR2 is SVGAGI in the germline V gene (reference sequence). This CDR3 is CASTPGEAGYEQYF. The DNA for the CDR3 is TGTGCCAGCACTCCCGGGGAGGCCGGCTACGAGCAGTACTTC.

The J gene is TRBJ2-5, the V gene TRBV9, with D hard to call. The CDR3 extends over 13 amino acids. The germline V gene encodes CDR1 SGDLS and CDR2 YYNGEE. V was cut by 3 bases and J by 5 bases, with 11 bases left in between. CDR3 residues: CASSADLWETQYF. CDR3 nucleotide sequence: TGTGCCAGCAGCGCTGATCTTTGGGAGACCCAGTACTTC.

The chain joins TRBV27 to TRBJ2-5; 8 bases fit TRBD2. The end of the DNA aligns better with TRBJ2-7, so the J call may be wrong. Germline-derived CDR1 and CDR2 are MNHEY and SMNVEV (reference sequence). This CDR3 region has 14 residues. CDR3 sequence reads: CASSYGLAHYEQYF. CDR3 DNA sequence: TGTGCCAGCAGTTATGGACTAGCTCACTACGAGCAGTACTTC.

The J gene is TRBJ2-7, the V gene TRBV6-6; TRBD1 might be the D (6 bases). CDR1 MNHNY and CDR2 SVGAGI come from the germline V gene (reference sequence). This CDR3 has 14 amino acids. Between the trimmed V and J ends, which lost 6 bases and 4 bases, there was a span of 16 bases. CDR3 residues: CASSFRDNYYEQYF. DNA for the CDR3: TGTGCCAGCAGCTTCCGGGACAACTATTACGAGCAGTACTTC.